The next 8 T cell receptor beta chains were all read from a single sample in a study of T cell responses to AZD1222 COVID-19 vaccine. Here immunoSEQ multiplex PCR was the method, and the copy in TCRdb shows in-frame clones only, minus some. Here the sample spans tens of thousands of clones, about 94% being singletons. The sample here was peripheral blood, taken 28 days after the second AZD1222 dose. The receptors derive from an adult who received the AZD1222 COVID-19 vaccine.

This chain connects TRBV19 to TRBJ2-1, with a tentative D call TRBD1 (6 bases). The V and J ends lost 3 bases and 7 bases respectively, with 16 bases between them. Germline V gene sequence: CDR1 LNHDA, CDR2 SQIVND (reference sequence). The CDR3 sequence is 15 residues long. Here the CDR3 DNA reads TGTGCCAGTAGTATCGGGGCCAGGGGTGATAATGAGCAGTTCTTC. This gives the protein CASSIGARGDNEQFF.

The V gene is TRBV19, the J gene TRBJ1-5; D is ambiguous. The CDR3 extends over 16 amino acids. Germline lookup yields CDR1 LNHDA and CDR2 SQIVND (reference sequence). Deletions cut 3 bases from V and 0 bases from J, with 12 bases between. The CDR3 sequence is CASSIVGFYSNQPQHF. In DNA, the CDR3 is TGTGCCAGTAGTATCGTTGGATTTTATAGCAATCAGCCCCAGCATTTT.

This sequence joins TRBV7-2 and TRBJ1-5; possible D gene TRBD1, 6 bases. CDR3 size: 14 residues. CDR1 is SGHTA and CDR2 is FQGNSA in the germline V gene. Trimming removed 1 base from V and 7 bases from J, with 11 bases in between. CDR3 sequence: CASSLEQGGQPQHF. The CDR3, as DNA: TGTGCCAGCAGCTTAGAACAGGGCGGACAGCCCCAGCATTTT.

The rearrangement joins TRBV28 to TRBJ1-2; no clear D. Between the trimmed V and J ends, which lost 6 bases and 4 bases, there was a span of 6 bases. CDR3 length: 11 residues. Germline CDR1 is MDHEN and CDR2 is SYDVKM. CDR3 amino acids: CASRDGYGYTF. The DNA of the CDR3 is TGTGCCAGCAGAGACGGCTATGGCTACACCTTC.

This chain uses TRBV5-6 with TRBJ1-5; D is possibly TRBD1 (6 bases). The CDR3 runs to 14 residues. The germline V gene has CDR1 SGHDT and CDR2 YYEEEE. V gave up 3 bases and J gave up 5 bases, with 12 bases separating them. In DNA, the CDR3 is TGTGCCAGCAGCTACGCCGGACAGCATCAGCCCCAGCATTTT. As protein: CASSYAGQHQPQHF.

The V and J genes are TRBV10-3 and TRBJ2-1, with 7 bases aligning to TRBD1. The V segment lost 10 bases and the J segment 8 bases; nucleotides outside the gene matches: 17. This CDR3 is 15 amino acids long. Germline V CDR1 and CDR2: ENHRY, SYGVKD. CDR3: CATSTGDGYWDEQFF. CDR3 DNA: TGTGCCACCTCAACAGGGGACGGGTATTGGGATGAGCAGTTCTTC.

This clone was found once. This chain uses TRBV7-2 with TRBJ2-2; maybe TRBD2 (6 bases). The germline V and J ends were trimmed by 2 bases and 0 bases, with 10 bases remaining between them. CDR1 and CDR2 from the germline V gene are SGHTA and FQGNSA. The CDR3 totals 16 residues. The chain's CDR3 is CASSLFAGTNTGELFF. CDR3 coding DNA: TGTGCCAGCAGCTTATTCGCGGGAACGAACACCGGGGAGCTGTTTTTT.

J is TRBJ1-6 and V is TRBV5-1; D may be TRBD1 (5 bases). The V gene's germline CDR1 is SGHRS and CDR2 YFSETQ. The germline V and J ends were trimmed by 5 bases and 7 bases, with 16 bases remaining between them. The CDR3 loop spans 15 amino acids. The CDR3 loop is CASRYDDSGNSPLHF. In nucleotides, the CDR3 is TGCGCCAGCAGATATGACGACAGCGGGAATTCACCCCTCCACTTT.